This TCR beta chain was profiled in a study of blood T cell repertoires in COVID-19. About the research overall: The United States, Italy and Spain supplied acute and convalescent COVID-19 samples.

The germline V gene has CDR1 ENHRY and CDR2 SYGVKD. This CDR3 is built from 13 residues. J gave up 7 bases and V 9 bases, and 7 bases lay outside the gene matches. The study drew participants aged about 18 to 89 years from some 24 US areas. Under the authors' procedure: Amplifying reference gene primers gave estimates of nucleated cell counts. TCRdb's copy holds only in-frame clones and misses some; the assay was immunoSEQ multiplex PCR. V and J calls and clone size are those listed in that table; D and trimming were worked out from the DNA. The data contain a few hundred thousand clones, around 86% of them singletons.

Sequencing input: PBMCs or T cells enriched from blood (not recorded which). The rearrangement links TRBV10-3 to TRBJ2-2; 8 nucleotides agree with TRBD1. The receptor was isolated from a woman between 45 and 65 years old who had recovered from COVID-19. The CDR3 loop reads CAIQGAKDGELFF. The CDR3 bases are TGTGCCATTCAGGGGGCGAAGGACGGGGAGCTGTTTTTT.